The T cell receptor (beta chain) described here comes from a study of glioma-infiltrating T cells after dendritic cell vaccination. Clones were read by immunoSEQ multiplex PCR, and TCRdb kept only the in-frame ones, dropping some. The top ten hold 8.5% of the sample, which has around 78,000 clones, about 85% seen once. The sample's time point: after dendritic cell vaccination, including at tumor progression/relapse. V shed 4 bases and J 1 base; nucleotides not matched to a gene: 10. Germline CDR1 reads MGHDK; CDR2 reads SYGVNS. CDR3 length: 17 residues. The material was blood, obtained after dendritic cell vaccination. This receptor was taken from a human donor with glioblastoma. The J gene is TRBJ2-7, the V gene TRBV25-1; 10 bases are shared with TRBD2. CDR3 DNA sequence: TGTGCCAGCAGTGCCCCGAGAGCTAGCGGGAGTTCCTACGAGCAGTACTTC. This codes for CASSAPRASGSSYEQYF.